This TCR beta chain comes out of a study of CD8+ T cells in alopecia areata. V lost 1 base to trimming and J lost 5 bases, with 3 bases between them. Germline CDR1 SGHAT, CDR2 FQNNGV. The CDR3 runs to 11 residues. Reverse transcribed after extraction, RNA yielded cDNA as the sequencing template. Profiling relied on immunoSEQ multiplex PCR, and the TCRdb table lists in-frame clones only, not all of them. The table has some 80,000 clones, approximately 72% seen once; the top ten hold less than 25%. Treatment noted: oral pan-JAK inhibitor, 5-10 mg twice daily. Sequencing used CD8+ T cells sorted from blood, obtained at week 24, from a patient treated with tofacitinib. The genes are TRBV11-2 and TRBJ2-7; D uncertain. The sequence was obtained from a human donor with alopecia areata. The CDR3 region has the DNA TGTGCCAGCAGCTTAGCCAACGAGCAGTACTTC. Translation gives CASSLANEQYF. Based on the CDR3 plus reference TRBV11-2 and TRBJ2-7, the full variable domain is EAGVAQSPRYKIIEKRQSVAFWCNPISGHATLYWYQQILGQGPKLLIQFQNNGVVDDSQLPKDRFSAERLKGVDSTLKIQPAKLEDSAVYLCASSLANEQYFGPGTRLTVT.